The clone carrying this T cell receptor (beta chain) was counted once. The antigen remains unidentified. These data come from a study of T cell responses to AZD1222 COVID-19 vaccine. Second doses were pooled across both intervals (about 4 or about 12 weeks). The CDR3 is 13 residues long. V lost 3 bases and J lost 8; bases outside the gene matches: 8. Looked up from germline, CDR1 is DFQATT and CDR2 is SNEGSKA (reference sequence). The table came from immunoSEQ multiplex PCR; TCRdb's copy has only in-frame clones and leaves some out. The sample lists about 160,000 clones, 88% occurring once. General observations from the study: There were mostly white British donors and more females than males, and clonal diversity was possibly underestimated. Just five or six AZD1222 recipients tested seropositive at baseline. The repertoires were collected only after the peak T cell response.

The receptor was isolated from an adult who received the AZD1222 COVID-19 vaccine. The specimen comprised peripheral blood, sampled 28 days after the second AZD1222 dose. The chain couples TRBV20-1 to TRBJ1-2; TRBD1 matches 8 bases. The CDR3 nucleotides are TGCAGTGCTAGTACAGGGGGGCGTCGGGGCTACACCTTC. It specifies CSASTGGRRGYTF.